Listed below are T cell receptor beta chains from one sample, sequenced in a study of blood T cell repertoires in COVID-19. TCRdb keeps only in-frame clones here, not all; method: immunoSEQ multiplex PCR. The sample shows some 230,000 clones, roughly 90% of them seen only once. The sequenced sample consisted of peripheral blood. Receptor source: a man aged 30-40 years who had recovered from COVID-19. The CDR3 runs from the conserved cysteine through the conserved F or W. Each record gives: V gene, J gene, clone size, D gene, CDR3 protein, CDR3 DNA. D genes are given only for firm matches. Clone sizes are given selectively: once, few, many, or a class where the clone is expanded.

>TRBV29-1|TRBJ2-7|-|-
CSVAGDNSYEQYF
TGCAGCGTCGCAGGGGATAACTCCTACGAGCAGTACTTC
>TRBV5-1|TRBJ2-3|-|-
CASSSLPGSSGSTDTQYF
TGCGCCAGCAGCTCCCTTCCGGGTTCGTCGGGTAGCACAGATACGCAGTATTTT
>TRBV7-8|TRBJ1-5|-|TRBD1
CASSLGDRVVYQPQHF
TGTGCCAGCAGCTTGGGGGACAGGGTAGTCTATCAGCCCCAGCATTTT
>TRBV2|TRBJ2-7|-|-
CATNRDSGSYEQYF
TGTGCCACGAACAGGGACAGCGGGTCCTACGAGCAGTACTTC
>TRBV7-9|TRBJ2-5|once|-
CASSLARGFLEIQYF
TGTGCCAGCAGCTTGGCTCGGGGGTTTTTGGAGATCCAGTACTTC
>TRBV7-9|TRBJ1-5|-|-
CASSPREGGNQPQHF
TGTGCCAGCAGTCCAAGGGAAGGGGGCAATCAGCCCCAGCATTTT
>TRBV18|TRBJ2-7|-|TRBD2
CASSAGGGLSYEQYF
TGTGCCAGCTCCGCCGGGGGGGGGCTGTCCTACGAGCAGTACTTC
>TRBV19|TRBJ2-1|-|-
CASSQGHRNEQFF
TGTGCCAGTAGCCAGGGTCATAGGAATGAGCAGTTCTTC
>TRBV5-5|TRBJ1-5|once|-
CASSLGGYQPQHF
TGTGCCAGCAGCTTGGGAGGGTACCAGCCCCAGCATTTT
>TRBV4-3|TRBJ2-7|once|TRBD2
CASSQVPGLASPYEQYF
TGCGCCAGCAGCCAGGTACCGGGACTAGCTAGTCCCTACGAGCAGTACTTC
>TRBV9|TRBJ1-2|-|-
CASSVGELTARGYGYTF
TGTGCCAGCAGCGTAGGGGAGTTGACGGCCAGGGGCTATGGCTACACCTTC
>TRBV6-6|TRBJ2-5|-|TRBD1
CASSYGRQGVRAQYF
TGTGCCAGCAGTTACGGGAGACAGGGGGTCCGGGCCCAGTACTTC
>TRBV10-3|TRBJ2-1|-|TRBD2
CAISVSGVADEQFF
TGTGCCATCAGTGTTAGCGGGGTCGCGGATGAGCAGTTCTTC
>TRBV6-5|TRBJ1-2|-|-
CASSSSNLQQIYGYTF
TGTGCCAGCAGTTCCTCGAATTTACAGCAAATCTATGGCTACACCTTC
>TRBV19|TRBJ2-3|-|-
CASSPPTDTQYF
TGTGCCAGTAGCCCCCCAACAGATACGCAGTATTTT